These 15 T cell receptor beta chains came from one sample sequenced in a study of cytomegalovirus exposure and HLA in healthy donors. Assay: immunoSEQ multiplex PCR; the TCRdb copy retains only in-frame clones and omits some. The table shows about 98,000 clones, with roughly 85% occurring only once. Sequenced: PBMCs. The receptors come from a woman aged 30 to 39 in good health and CMV-seronegative.

The J gene is TRBJ2-3, the V gene TRBV7-2; TRBD2 matches at 9 bases. The J segment lost 1 base and the V segment lost 2 bases, leaving 10 bases of the junction unmatched. Germline V gives CDR1 SGHTA, CDR2 FQGNSA. The CDR3 consists of 18 residues. CDR3 in DNA: TGTGCCAGCAGCTTAAAAGGCGGGAGGGGGCGCCGCACAGATACGCAGTATTTT. It codes for CASSLKGGRGRRTDTQYF.

The chain combines TRBV7-2 with TRBJ1-1, with D perhaps TRBD1 (6 bases). Trimming left V 5 bases short and J 7 bases short, with 17 bases between. From germline, CDR1 is SGHTA and CDR2 FQGNSA. The CDR3 has 14 residues. CDR3 in amino acids: CASSPGNRANEAFF. CDR3 bases: TGTGCCAGCAGCCCGGGGAACAGGGCTAATGAAGCTTTCTTT.

The J gene is TRBJ1-2, the V gene TRBV6-1; 10 bases align to TRBD1. CDR1 and CDR2 (germline): MNHNS, SASEGT. The trim removed 7 bases at V and 8 bases at J, leaving 10 bases unmatched. The CDR3 has 14 amino acids. The CDR3 nucleotides read TGTGCCAGCACTCGGGGGGGGACAGGGGTCGGCTACACCTTC. Translated, it gives CASTRGGTGVGYTF.

The CDR3 loop is CSVEDEGQGREKLFF. The CDR3 region has the DNA TGCAGCGTTGAAGATGAGGGACAGGGTCGGGAAAAACTGTTTTTT. V is TRBV29-1 and J is TRBJ1-4, with TRBD1 matching over 9 bases. The germline CDR1 and CDR2 sequences are SQVTM and ANQGSEA. V trimming: 0 bases; J trimming: 8 bases; junction bases outside the gene matches: 7. The CDR3 length is 15 residues.

This chain joins TRBV2 and TRBJ2-5, with D perhaps matching TRBD2 (6 bases). The CDR3 sequence is 13 residues long. CDR1 SNHLY and CDR2 FYNNEI come from the germline V gene. V was pared by 6 bases and J by 2 bases, with 10 bases between. CDR3 DNA sequence: TGTGCCAGCAGCGCGGGGACTCAAGAGACCCAGTACTTC. It is translated as CASSAGTQETQYF.

The chain links TRBV9 to TRBJ2-2; D is undetermined. The CDR3 spans 15 residues. V dropped 0 bases and J dropped 4 bases, with 10 bases sitting between them. CDR1 is SGDLS, CDR2 YYNGEE, per germline. In DNA form, the CDR3 reads TGTGCCAGCAGCGTAGTAGGCAGGCTCACCGGGGAGCTGTTTTTT. This gives the protein CASSVVGRLTGELFF.

The gene calls are TRBV18 and TRBJ1-5; D is undetermined. Germline-derived CDR1 and CDR2 are KGHSH and LQKENI. Trimming removed 0 bases from V and 0 bases from J, with 12 bases in between. This CDR3 region has 17 residues. CDR3 region: CASSPPFGRISNQPQHF. The CDR3 DNA reads TGTGCCAGCTCACCACCGTTTGGGAGGATTAGCAATCAGCCCCAGCATTTT.

The chain combines TRBV5-6 with TRBJ2-5; possibly TRBD1 for D (5 bases). In germline, CDR1 is SGHDT, CDR2 YYEEEE. This CDR3 comprises 15 residues. Trimming took 4 bases from V and 5 from J, leaving 18 bases between them. The CDR3 loop is CASSPPDRPSETQYF. DNA for the CDR3: TGTGCCAGCAGCCCCCCCGACAGACCTTCGGAGACCCAGTACTTC.

This CDR3 is CASKVAPGTGSLWGNEKLFF. For the CDR3, the DNA is TGTGCCAGCAAGGTCGCCCCCGGGACAGGGAGCCTTTGGGGGAATGAAAAACTGTTTTTT. V gene TRBV27 combines with J gene TRBJ1-4; 9 bases are a match to TRBD1. V gave up 7 bases and J gave up 5 bases; unmatched junction bases: 23. The CDR3 has 20 amino acids. The germline V gene has CDR1 MNHEY and CDR2 SMNVEV (reference sequence).

The rearrangement joins TRBV5-6 to TRBJ2-1; 10 nucleotides align to TRBD2. The length of the CDR3 is 15 residues. Germline V lookup: CDR1 SGHDT, CDR2 YYEEEE. The junction had 10 bases not matched to a gene; V was cut back by 4 bases and J by 9 bases. The CDR3 DNA sequence: TGTGCCAGCAGCCCCCCTAGCGGGAGCAGGGTTGAGCAGTTCTTC. It specifies CASSPPSGSRVEQFF.

The gene calls are TRBV6-5 and TRBJ2-5; TRBD2 might be the D (5 bases). Germline CDR1 and CDR2: MNHEY and SVGAGI. V dropped 4 bases and J dropped 5 bases, with 17 bases sitting between them. The length of the CDR3 is 15 residues. CDR3 nucleotides: TGTGCCAGCAGTTCTCGGACTGGGATGGGGGAGACCCAGTACTTC. It yields the protein CASSSRTGMGETQYF.

The rearrangement links TRBV7-6 to TRBJ2-1, with 8 bases lining up with TRBD2. Germline CDR1 reads SGHVS; CDR2 reads FNYEAQ. V shed 3 bases, J shed 2 bases, and the junction held 12 bases outside the gene matches. This CDR3 has 18 residues. CDR3 DNA: TGTGCCAGCAGCTTGAGGGGCCCCGGGAGGGTAGCCTACAATGAGCAGTTCTTC. It translates to CASSLRGPGRVAYNEQFF. Looking up the rest from reference TRBV7-6 and TRBJ2-1 gives the full variable domain: GAGVSQSPRYKVTKRGQDVALRCDPISGHVSLYWYRQALGQGPEFLTYFNYEAQQDKSGLPNDRFSAERPEGSISTLTIQRTEQRDSAMYRCASSLRGPGRVAYNEQFFGPGTRLTVL.

The count of this clone is one. This chain joins TRBV12-5 and TRBJ2-5, with D possibly TRBD1 on 6 matching bases. Germline V gene lookup returns CDR1 LGHNT and CDR2 FRNRAP. CDR3 size: 16 residues. V lost 1 base and J lost 5, with 17 bases in between. The CDR3 nucleotides read TGTGCTAGTGGTTTGGGGGCATCCACAGGGTGGGAGACCCAGTACTTC. It is translated as CASGLGASTGWETQYF.

The chain combines TRBV27 with TRBJ2-2; TRBD1 matches 7 bases. Per the germline V gene, CDR1 is MNHEY and CDR2 is SMNVEV (reference sequence). The CDR3 length is 15 residues. Losses at the gene ends were 3 bases for V and 8 bases for J; bases not matched to a gene: 9. For the CDR3, the DNA is TGTGCCAGCAGTTTTATGGCAGGGGGTCCAGGGGAGCTGTTTTTT. It encodes CASSFMAGGPGELFF.

The chain joins TRBV19 to TRBJ2-2; perhaps TRBD2 as D (6 bases). The CDR3 consists of 13 residues. V dropped 3 bases and J dropped 4 bases, with 6 bases sitting between them. The germline V gene has CDR1 LNHDA and CDR2 SQIVND (reference sequence). CDR3 nucleotides: TGTGCCAGTAGTATGGGGGGCACCGGGGAGCTGTTTTTT. It yields the protein CASSMGGTGELFF.